This T cell receptor beta chain was retrieved from a study of CD8 T cells in Susac syndrome. After extraction with the RNeasy kit, roughly 0.5 to 1 ug of the RNA was reverse transcribed using random hexamers. The authors amplified TCR beta CDR3 across 54 Vbeta and 13 Jbeta using immunoSEQ multiplex PCR. TCRdb reprocessed the immunoSEQ multiplex PCR reads with MiXCR, giving one entry per CDR3 protein. The sample holds roughly 190,000 distinct CDR3 sequences; approximately 95% are singletons and the top ten take 0.1%. Sequencing of TCR beta covered CD8+ and CD4+ T cells obtained from blood. Trimming cost V 9 bases and J 4 bases; bases outside gene matches: 14. The germline V gene has CDR1 MDHEN and CDR2 SYDVKM. CDR3 length: 16 amino acids.

The receptor was derived from a human donor in good health. The sample comprised CD4+ T cells from PBMCs. The chain uses TRBV28 and TRBJ2-1; 8 bases align to TRBD2. The CDR3 region has the DNA TGTGCCAGTTGGGGGGAGGCTAGCGGGCTTTACAATGAGCAGTTCTTC. Amino acids: CASWGEASGLYNEQFF.